The 6 T cell receptor beta chains reported below all come from one sample, sequenced in a study of OX40 agonist ivuxolimab in advanced cancers. Clones were sequenced by immunoSEQ multiplex PCR, and TCRdb holds only the in-frame ones, with some missing. The sample consists of around 68,000 clones, roughly nine tenths of them appearing once. The sequences come from CD4+ or CD8+ T cells sorted from blood, collected in a trial of the OX40 agonist ivuxolimab. The receptors stem from an adult with an advanced solid tumor such as melanoma, head and neck, liver or kidney cancer.

This clone was detected once. CDR3: CASSLGTRDYGYTF. The CDR3 region has the DNA TGTGCCAGCTCACTCGGGACAAGAGATTATGGCTACACCTTC. The chain has TRBV18 and TRBJ1-2; tentative D call: TRBD1 (6 bases). CDR1 is KGHSH and CDR2 is LQKENI in the germline V gene. V was trimmed by 4 bases and J by 5 bases, leaving 14 bases between them. This CDR3 region has 14 residues.

This clone occurred once. V is TRBV18 and J is TRBJ2-2, with 8 bases that match TRBD1. The CDR3 spans 16 residues. J was trimmed by 6 bases and V by 0 bases; bases with no gene match: 6. Germline loops: CDR1 KGHSH, CDR2 LQKENI. CDR3 residues: CASSPPGQGWSGELFF. The CDR3 DNA is TGTGCCAGCTCACCACCCGGACAGGGTTGGTCCGGGGAGCTGTTTTTT.

The rearrangement links TRBV6-1 to TRBJ1-3; tentative D call: TRBD1 (5 bases). Trimming removed 3 bases at V and 1 base at J, with 10 bases between. The CDR3 has 15 amino acids. Germline-derived CDR1 and CDR2 are MNHNS and SASEGT. CDR3 DNA sequence: TGTGCCAGCAGTGACCGACAGAGATCTGGAAACACCATATATTTT. The encoded protein is CASSDRQRSGNTIYF.

This chain links TRBV19 with TRBJ1-1, with TRBD1 as a possible D gene (6 bases). Germline V lookup: CDR1 LNHDA, CDR2 SQIVND (reference sequence). V lost 6 bases to trimming and J lost 7 bases, with 15 bases between them. The CDR3 sequence is 13 residues long. CDR3: CASRRQDKYEAFF. The CDR3, as DNA: TGTGCCAGTAGAAGACAGGACAAATATGAAGCTTTCTTT.

CDR3 in amino acids: CASRLTSFGYNEQFF. The CDR3 coding sequence is TGTGCCAGCAGGCTGACTAGCTTTGGCTACAATGAGCAGTTCTTC. V is TRBV6-4 and J is TRBJ2-1; 7 nucleotides align to TRBD2. The CDR3 length is 15 residues. The V segment lost 6 bases and the J segment 3 bases; nucleotides outside the gene matches: 8. Germline V gene sequence: CDR1 MRHNA, CDR2 SNTAGT.

The chain links TRBV2 to TRBJ1-6, with a tentative D call TRBD1 (6 bases). Germline lookup yields CDR1 SNHLY and CDR2 FYNNEI. This CDR3 comprises 14 residues. V lost 8 bases, J lost 6 bases, and 14 bases lay in between. The CDR3 sequence is CASAGGARNSPLHF. CDR3 coding DNA: TGTGCCAGCGCCGGGGGGGCGCGTAATTCACCCCTCCACTTT.